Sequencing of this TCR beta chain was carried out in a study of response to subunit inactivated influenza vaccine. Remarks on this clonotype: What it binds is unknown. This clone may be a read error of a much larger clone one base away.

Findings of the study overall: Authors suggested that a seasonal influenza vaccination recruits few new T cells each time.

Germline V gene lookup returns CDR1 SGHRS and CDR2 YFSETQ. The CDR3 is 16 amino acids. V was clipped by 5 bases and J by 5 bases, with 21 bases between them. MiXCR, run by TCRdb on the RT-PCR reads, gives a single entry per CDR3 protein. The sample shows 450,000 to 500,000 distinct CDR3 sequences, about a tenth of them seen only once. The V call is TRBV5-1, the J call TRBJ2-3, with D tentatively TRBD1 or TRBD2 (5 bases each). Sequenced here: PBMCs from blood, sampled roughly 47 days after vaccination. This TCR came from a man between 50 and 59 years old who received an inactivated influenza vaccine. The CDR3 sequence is CASRRPGRGVKDTQYF. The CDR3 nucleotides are TGCGCCAGCAGACGACCGGGACGGGGAGTTAAAGATACGCAGTATTTT.